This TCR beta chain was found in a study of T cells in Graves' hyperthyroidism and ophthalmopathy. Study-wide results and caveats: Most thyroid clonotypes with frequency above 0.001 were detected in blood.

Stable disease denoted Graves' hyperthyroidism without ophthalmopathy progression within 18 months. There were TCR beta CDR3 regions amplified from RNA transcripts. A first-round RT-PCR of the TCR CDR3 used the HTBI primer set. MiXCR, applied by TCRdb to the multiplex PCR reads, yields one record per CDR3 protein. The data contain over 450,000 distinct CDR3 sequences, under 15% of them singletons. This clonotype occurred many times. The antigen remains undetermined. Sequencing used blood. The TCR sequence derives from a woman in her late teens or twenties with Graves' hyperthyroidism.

The CDR3 here is CATSSNRGKETQYF. Written as DNA, the CDR3 is TGTGCCACCAGCAGCAACAGGGGGAAAGAGACCCAGTACTTC. The genes are TRBV15 and TRBJ2-5, with 8 bases matching TRBD1. The CDR3 runs 14 residues. CDR1 and CDR2 from the germline V gene are LNHNV and YYDKDF (reference sequence). The V segment lost 3 bases and the J segment 3 bases; nucleotides outside the gene matches: 3.